This TCR beta chain was identified in a study of T cells in Graves' hyperthyroidism and ophthalmopathy. Study overall: Peripheral blood was taken when the disease was first diagnosed, before any treatment began.

RNA transcripts were the template for amplifying TCR beta CDR3 regions. HTBI primers were employed in a first-round RT-PCR of the TCR CDR3. In TCRdb, the multiplex PCR reads were re-called with MiXCR into one record per CDR3 protein. The table lists some 570,000 distinct CDR3 sequences, over 15% of them singletons. This clonotype was recorded many times. The sequenced sample consisted of blood. The TCR was taken from a woman younger than 30 with Graves' ophthalmopathy.

In DNA, the CDR3 is TGTGCCTGGAGTGATCCGGGACAGGGAATTTATGGCTACACCTTC. Translated, it gives CAWSDPGQGIYGYTF. The rearrangement links TRBV30 to TRBJ1-2; 9 bases align to TRBD1. Looked up from germline, CDR1 is GTSNPN and CDR2 is SVGIG (reference sequence). J was trimmed by 5 bases and V by 1 base; bases with no gene match: 8. The CDR3 totals 15 residues.